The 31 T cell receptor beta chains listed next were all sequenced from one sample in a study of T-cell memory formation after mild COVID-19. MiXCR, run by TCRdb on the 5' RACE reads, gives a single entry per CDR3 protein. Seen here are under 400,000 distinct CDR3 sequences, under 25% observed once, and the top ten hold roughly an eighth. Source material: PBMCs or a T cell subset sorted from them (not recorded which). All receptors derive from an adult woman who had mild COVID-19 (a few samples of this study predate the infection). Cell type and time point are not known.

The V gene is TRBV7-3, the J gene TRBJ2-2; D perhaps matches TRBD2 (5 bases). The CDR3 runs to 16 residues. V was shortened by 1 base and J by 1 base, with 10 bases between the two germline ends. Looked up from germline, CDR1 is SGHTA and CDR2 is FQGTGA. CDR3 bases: TGTGCCAGCAGCTTAAGGGATCGGGGGAACACCGGGGAGCTGTTTTTT. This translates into CASSLRDRGNTGELFF.

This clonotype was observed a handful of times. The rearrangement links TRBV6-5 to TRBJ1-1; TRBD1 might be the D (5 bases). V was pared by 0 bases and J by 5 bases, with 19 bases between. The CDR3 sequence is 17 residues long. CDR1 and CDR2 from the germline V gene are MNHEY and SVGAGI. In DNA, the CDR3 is TGTGCCAGCAGTTACTCGTTTTCTGATTGGGGGGGAACTGAAGCTTTCTTT. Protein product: CASSYSFSDWGGTEAFF.

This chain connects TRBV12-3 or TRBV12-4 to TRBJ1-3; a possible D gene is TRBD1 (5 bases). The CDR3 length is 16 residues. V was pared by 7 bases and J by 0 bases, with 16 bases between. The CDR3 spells CASTPWAGDSGNTIYF. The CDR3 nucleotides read TGTGCCAGCACCCCTTGGGCGGGGGACTCTGGAAACACCATATATTTT.

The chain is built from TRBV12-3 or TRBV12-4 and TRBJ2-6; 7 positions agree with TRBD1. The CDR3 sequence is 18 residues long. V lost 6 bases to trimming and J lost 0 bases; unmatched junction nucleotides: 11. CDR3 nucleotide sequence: TGTGCCAGCAGGCACCGGGACAGTGAATTCTCTGGGGCCAACGTCCTGACTTTC. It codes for CASRHRDSEFSGANVLTF.

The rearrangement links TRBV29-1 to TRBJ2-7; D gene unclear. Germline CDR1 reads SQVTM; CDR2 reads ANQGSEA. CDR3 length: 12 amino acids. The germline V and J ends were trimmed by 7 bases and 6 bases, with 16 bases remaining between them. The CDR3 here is CSANLPYGEQYF. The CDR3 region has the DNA TGCAGCGCCAATTTGCCCTATGGCGAGCAGTACTTC.

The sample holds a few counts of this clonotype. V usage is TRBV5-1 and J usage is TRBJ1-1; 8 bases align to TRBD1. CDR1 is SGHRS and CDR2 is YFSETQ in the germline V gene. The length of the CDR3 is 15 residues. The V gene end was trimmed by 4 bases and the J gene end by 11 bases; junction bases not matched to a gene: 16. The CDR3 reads CASSLPRQGASTAFF. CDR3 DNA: TGCGCCAGCAGCCTCCCCAGGCAGGGGGCTTCGACGGCTTTCTTT.

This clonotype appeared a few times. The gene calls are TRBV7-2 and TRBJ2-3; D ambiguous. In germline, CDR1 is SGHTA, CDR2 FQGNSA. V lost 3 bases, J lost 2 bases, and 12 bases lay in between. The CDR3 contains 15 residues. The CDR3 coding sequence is TGTGCCAGCAGCTTGACATCGGTGCCCACAGATACGCAGTATTTT. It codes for CASSLTSVPTDTQYF.

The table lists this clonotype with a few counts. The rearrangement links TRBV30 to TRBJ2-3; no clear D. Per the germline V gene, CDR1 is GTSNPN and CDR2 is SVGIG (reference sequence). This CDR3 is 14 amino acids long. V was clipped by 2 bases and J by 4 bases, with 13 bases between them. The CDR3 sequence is CAWSRSIAADTQYF. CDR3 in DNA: TGTGCCTGGAGTAGGTCGATAGCTGCAGATACGCAGTATTTT.

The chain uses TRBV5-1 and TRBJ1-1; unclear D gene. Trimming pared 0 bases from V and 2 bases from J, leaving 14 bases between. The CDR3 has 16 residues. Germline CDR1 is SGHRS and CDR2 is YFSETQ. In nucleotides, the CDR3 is TGCGCCAGCAGCTTGGAACCTCAGTTGTCTAACACTGAAGCTTTCTTT. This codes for CASSLEPQLSNTEAFF.

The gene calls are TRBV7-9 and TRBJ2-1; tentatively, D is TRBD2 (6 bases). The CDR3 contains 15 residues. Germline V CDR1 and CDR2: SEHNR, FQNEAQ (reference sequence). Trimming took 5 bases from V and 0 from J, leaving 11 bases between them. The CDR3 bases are TGTGCCAGCAGCCGGGGGAGAATCTCCTACAATGAGCAGTTCTTC. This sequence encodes CASSRGRISYNEQFF.

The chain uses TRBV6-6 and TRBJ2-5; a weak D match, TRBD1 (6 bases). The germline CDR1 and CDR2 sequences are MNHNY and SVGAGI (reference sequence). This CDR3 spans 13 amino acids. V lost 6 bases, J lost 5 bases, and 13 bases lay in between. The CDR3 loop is CASRDSRTETQYF. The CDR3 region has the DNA TGTGCCAGCAGGGACAGCCGGACGGAGACCCAGTACTTC.

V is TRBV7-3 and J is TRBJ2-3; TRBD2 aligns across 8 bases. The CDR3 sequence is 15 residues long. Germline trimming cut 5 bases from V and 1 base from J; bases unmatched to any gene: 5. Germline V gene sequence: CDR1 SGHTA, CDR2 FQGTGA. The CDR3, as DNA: TGTGCCAGCAGCACTAGCGGCGGGGGCACAGATACGCAGTATTTT. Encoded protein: CASSTSGGGTDTQYF.

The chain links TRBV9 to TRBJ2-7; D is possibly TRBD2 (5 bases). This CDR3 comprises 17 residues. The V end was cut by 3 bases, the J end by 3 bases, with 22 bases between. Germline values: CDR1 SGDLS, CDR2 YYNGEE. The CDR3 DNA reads TGTGCCAGCAGCGGCGGTGGAGGTAGCGCGTCTTTCTACGAGCAGTACTTC. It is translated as CASSGGGGSASFYEQYF.

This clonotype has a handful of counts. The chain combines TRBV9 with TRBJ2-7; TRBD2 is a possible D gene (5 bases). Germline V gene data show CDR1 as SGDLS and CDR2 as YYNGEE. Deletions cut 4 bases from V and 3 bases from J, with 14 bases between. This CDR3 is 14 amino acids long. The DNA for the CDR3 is TGTGCCAGCAGCTTAGCCGGGGATGACTACGAGCAGTACTTC. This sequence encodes CASSLAGDDYEQYF.

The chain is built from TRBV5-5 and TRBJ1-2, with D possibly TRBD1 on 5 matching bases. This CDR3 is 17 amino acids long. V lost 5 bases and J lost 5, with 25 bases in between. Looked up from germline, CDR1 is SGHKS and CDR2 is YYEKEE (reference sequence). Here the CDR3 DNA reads TGTGCCAGCAGAGCGAAAAATTTACGGGGCCACTTATATGGCTACACCTTC. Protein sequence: CASRAKNLRGHLYGYTF. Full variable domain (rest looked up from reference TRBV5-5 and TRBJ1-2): DAGVTQSPTHLIKTRGQQVTLRCSPISGHKSVSWYQQVLGQGPQFIFQYYEKEERGRGNFPDRFSARQFPNYSSELNVNALLLGDSALYLCASRAKNLRGHLYGYTFGSGTRLTVV.

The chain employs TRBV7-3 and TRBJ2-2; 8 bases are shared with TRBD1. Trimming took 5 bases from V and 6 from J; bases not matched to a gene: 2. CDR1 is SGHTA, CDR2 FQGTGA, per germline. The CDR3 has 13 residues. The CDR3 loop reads CASSPDRAGELFF. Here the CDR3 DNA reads TGTGCCAGCAGCCCGGACAGGGCCGGGGAGCTGTTTTTT.

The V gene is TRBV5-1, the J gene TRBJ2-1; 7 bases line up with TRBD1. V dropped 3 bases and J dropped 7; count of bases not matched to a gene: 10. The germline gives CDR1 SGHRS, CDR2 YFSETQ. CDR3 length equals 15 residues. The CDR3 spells CASSWGQIQWNEQFF. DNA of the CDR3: TGCGCCAGCAGCTGGGGACAGATCCAATGGAATGAGCAGTTCTTC.

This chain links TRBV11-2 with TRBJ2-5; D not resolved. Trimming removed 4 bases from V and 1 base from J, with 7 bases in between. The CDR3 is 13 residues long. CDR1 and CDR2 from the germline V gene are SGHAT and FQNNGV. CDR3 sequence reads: CASSSGPQETQYF. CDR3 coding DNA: TGTGCCAGCAGCTCCGGACCCCAAGAGACCCAGTACTTC.

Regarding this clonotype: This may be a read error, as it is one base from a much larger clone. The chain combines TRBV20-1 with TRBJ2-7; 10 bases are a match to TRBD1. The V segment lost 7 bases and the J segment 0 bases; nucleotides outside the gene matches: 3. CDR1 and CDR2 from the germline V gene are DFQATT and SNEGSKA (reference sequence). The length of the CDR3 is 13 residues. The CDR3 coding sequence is TGCAGTGTTGGACAGGGGGACTCCTACGAGCAGTACTTC. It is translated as CSVGQGDSYEQYF.

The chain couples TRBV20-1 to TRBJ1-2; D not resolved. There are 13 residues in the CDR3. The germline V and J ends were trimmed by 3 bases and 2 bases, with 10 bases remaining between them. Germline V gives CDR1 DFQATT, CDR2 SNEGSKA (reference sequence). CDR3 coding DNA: TGCAGTGCTAGGTGGCAGGAGAACTATGGCTACACCTTC. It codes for CSARWQENYGYTF.

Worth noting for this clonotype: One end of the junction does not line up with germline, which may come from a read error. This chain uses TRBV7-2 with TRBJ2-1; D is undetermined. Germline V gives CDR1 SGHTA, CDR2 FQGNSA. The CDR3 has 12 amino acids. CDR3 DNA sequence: TGTGCCAGCAGCCTCCGGGCCCAGGTTATCCTCTTC. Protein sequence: CASSLRAQVILF.

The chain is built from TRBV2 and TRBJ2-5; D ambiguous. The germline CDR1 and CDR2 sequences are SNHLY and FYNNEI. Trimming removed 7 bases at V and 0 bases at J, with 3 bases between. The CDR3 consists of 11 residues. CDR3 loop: CASTDQETQYF. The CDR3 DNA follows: TGTGCCAGCACCGACCAAGAGACCCAGTACTTC. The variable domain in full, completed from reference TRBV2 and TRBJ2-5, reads EPEVTQTPSHQVTQMGQEVILRCVPISNHLYFYWYRQILGQKVEFLVSFYNNEISEKSEIFDDQFSVERPDGSNFTLKIRSTKLEDSAMYFCASTDQETQYFGPGTRLLVL.

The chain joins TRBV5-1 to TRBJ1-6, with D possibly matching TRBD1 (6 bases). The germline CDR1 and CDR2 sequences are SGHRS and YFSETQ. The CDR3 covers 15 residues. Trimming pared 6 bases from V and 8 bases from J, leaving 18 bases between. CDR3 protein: CASKFVQGVDSPLHF. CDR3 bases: TGCGCCAGCAAATTCGTACAGGGAGTTGATTCACCCCTCCACTTT.

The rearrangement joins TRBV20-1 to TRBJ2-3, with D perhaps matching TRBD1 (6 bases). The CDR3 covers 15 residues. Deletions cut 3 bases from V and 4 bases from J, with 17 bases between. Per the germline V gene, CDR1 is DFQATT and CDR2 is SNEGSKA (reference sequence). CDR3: CSASPRGARADTQYF. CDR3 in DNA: TGCAGTGCTAGCCCCAGGGGTGCGCGGGCAGATACGCAGTATTTT.

The CDR3 nucleotides are TGCGCCAGCAGCCAGGATACGTCTGGACAGCCCTTCGAGCAGTACTTC. Its protein is CASSQDTSGQPFEQYF. The J gene is TRBJ2-7, the V gene TRBV5-1; D may be TRBD1 (6 bases). Germline loops: CDR1 SGHRS, CDR2 YFSETQ. The germline V and J ends were trimmed by 4 bases and 6 bases, with 23 bases remaining between them. The CDR3 sequence is 16 residues long.

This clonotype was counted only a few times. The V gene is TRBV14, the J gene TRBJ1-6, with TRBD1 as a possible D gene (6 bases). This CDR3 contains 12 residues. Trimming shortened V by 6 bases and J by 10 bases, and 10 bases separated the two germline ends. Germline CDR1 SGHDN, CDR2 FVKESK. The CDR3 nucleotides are TGTGCCAGCAGTCAGGGGTGGTCACCCCTCCACTTT. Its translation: CASSQGWSPLHF.

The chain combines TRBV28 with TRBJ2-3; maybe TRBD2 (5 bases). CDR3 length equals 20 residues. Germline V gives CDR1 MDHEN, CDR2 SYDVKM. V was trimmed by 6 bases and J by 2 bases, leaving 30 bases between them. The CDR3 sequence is CASSYGVHEGGLKFTDTQYF. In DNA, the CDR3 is TGTGCCAGCAGCTATGGGGTACACGAGGGCGGACTTAAATTCACAGATACGCAGTATTTT.

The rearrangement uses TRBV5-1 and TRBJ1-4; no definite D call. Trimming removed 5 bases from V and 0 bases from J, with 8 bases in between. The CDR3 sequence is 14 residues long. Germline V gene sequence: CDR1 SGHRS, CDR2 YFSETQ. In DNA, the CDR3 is TGCGCCAGCAGGTACACTGCAACTAATGAAAAACTGTTTTTT. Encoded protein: CASRYTATNEKLFF.

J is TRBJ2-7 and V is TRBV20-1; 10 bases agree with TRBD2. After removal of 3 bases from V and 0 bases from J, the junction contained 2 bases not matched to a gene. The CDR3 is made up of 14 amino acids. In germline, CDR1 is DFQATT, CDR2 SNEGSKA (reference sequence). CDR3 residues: CSASPSGSSYEQYF. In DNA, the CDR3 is TGCAGTGCTAGCCCTAGCGGGAGCTCCTACGAGCAGTACTTC.

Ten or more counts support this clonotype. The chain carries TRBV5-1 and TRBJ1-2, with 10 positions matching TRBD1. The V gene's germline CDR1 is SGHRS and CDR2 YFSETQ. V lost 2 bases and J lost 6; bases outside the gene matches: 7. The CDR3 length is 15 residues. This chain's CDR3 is CASSFRDRGLDGYTF. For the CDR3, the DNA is TGCGCCAGCAGCTTTCGGGACAGGGGATTGGATGGCTACACCTTC.

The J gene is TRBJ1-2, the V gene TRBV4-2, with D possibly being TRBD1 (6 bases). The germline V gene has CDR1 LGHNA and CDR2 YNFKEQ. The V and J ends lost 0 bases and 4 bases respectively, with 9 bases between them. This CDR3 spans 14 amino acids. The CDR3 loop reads CASSQEDSTYGYTF. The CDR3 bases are TGTGCCAGCAGCCAAGAGGACAGCACCTATGGCTACACCTTC.